These T cell receptor beta chains were read from a single sample in a study of blood T cell repertoires in COVID-19. Data came from immunoSEQ multiplex PCR; TCRdb stores just in-frame clones and leaves some out. Of about 83,000 clones detected, roughly 84% appear once; the ten largest clones hold 22%. The material sequenced was peripheral blood. Receptors originate from a woman of 80 years or more in a cohort sampled during active or convalescent COVID-19. Each CDR3 is given with its conserved first and last residue. Fields, in order: D gene, J gene, clone size, V gene, CDR3 DNA, CDR3 protein. The D gene is left open where the match is weak. Not every row has a clone size; where given, it reads once, few, many or a size class.

D gene: TRBD2
J gene: TRBJ2-7
clone size: .
V gene: TRBV5-1
CDR3 DNA: TGCGCCAGCAGCGGGACTAGCGACGCCGAGCAGTACTTC
CDR3 protein: CASSGTSDAEQYF

D gene: .
J gene: TRBJ1-6
clone size: .
V gene: TRBV28
CDR3 DNA: TGTGCCAGCAGTGGGAGATCGGGGGTAGACTCCTATAATTCACCCCTCCACTTT
CDR3 protein: CASSGRSGVDSYNSPLHF

D gene: TRBD1
J gene: TRBJ2-5
clone size: .
V gene: TRBV10-3
CDR3 DNA: TGTGCCATCAGTGAATCGGGGACAGGGGGCTGGGAGACCCAGTACTTC
CDR3 protein: CAISESGTGGWETQYF

D gene: .
J gene: TRBJ1-3
clone size: .
V gene: TRBV3-1/TRBV3-2
CDR3 DNA: TGTGCCAGCAGCCGCACCGTCACAGGTCCCAGGGCTGGAAACACCATATATTTT
CDR3 protein: CASSRTVTGPRAGNTIYF

D gene: .
J gene: TRBJ1-1
clone size: .
V gene: TRBV20-1
CDR3 DNA: TGCAGTGCTAGACCTTACACTGAAGCTTTCTTT
CDR3 protein: CSARPYTEAFF

D gene: .
J gene: TRBJ1-1
clone size: .
V gene: TRBV19
CDR3 DNA: TGTGCCAGTAGTGGGGCGAGTATTAAGGTGACTGAAGCTTTCTTT
CDR3 protein: CASSGASIKVTEAFF

D gene: .
J gene: TRBJ2-6
clone size: .
V gene: TRBV19
CDR3 DNA: TGTGCCACCCACAAGGGGCCCGACTCTGGGGCCAACGTCCTGACTTTC
CDR3 protein: CATHKGPDSGANVLTF

D gene: .
J gene: TRBJ1-2
clone size: once
V gene: TRBV18
CDR3 DNA: TGTGCCAGCTCACCGGACAGTACGGGATATGGCTACACCTTC
CDR3 protein: CASSPDSTGYGYTF

D gene: TRBD1
J gene: TRBJ2-3
clone size: .
V gene: TRBV28
CDR3 DNA: TGTGCCAGCAGTTCGCCCGGGACAGGGGTTACGCAGTATTTT
CDR3 protein: CASSSPGTGVTQYF

D gene: .
J gene: TRBJ2-2
clone size: few
V gene: TRBV27
CDR3 DNA: TGTGCCAGCAGATCCCTCCTCAGGATGTGGACCGGGGAGCTGTTTTTT
CDR3 protein: CASRSLLRMWTGELFF

D gene: .
J gene: TRBJ2-3
clone size: .
V gene: TRBV4-1
CDR3 DNA: TGCGCCAGCAGCCAGAAGCCCCCCGGTAGCACAGATACGCAGTATTTT
CDR3 protein: CASSQKPPGSTDTQYF

D gene: TRBD1
J gene: TRBJ1-4
clone size: .
V gene: TRBV11-2
CDR3 DNA: TGTGCCAGCAGCTTAATAACCCAGGGGGCAGGAAAACTGTTTTTT
CDR3 protein: CASSLITQGAGKLFF

D gene: .
J gene: TRBJ2-4
clone size: .
V gene: TRBV18
CDR3 DNA: TGTGCCAGCTCACCACAGGGGCCGCGGGCCAAAAACATTCAGTACTTC
CDR3 protein: CASSPQGPRAKNIQYF

D gene: TRBD1
J gene: TRBJ1-5
clone size: .
V gene: TRBV12-3/TRBV12-4
CDR3 DNA: TGTGCCAGCAGTCCAAGACAGGGTCAGCCCCAGCATTTT
CDR3 protein: CASSPRQGQPQHF

D gene: .
J gene: TRBJ1-1
clone size: .
V gene: TRBV7-9
CDR3 DNA: TGTGCCAGCAGCTGGGGAAGCGGCACTGAAGCTTTCTTT
CDR3 protein: CASSWGSGTEAFF

D gene: .
J gene: TRBJ1-6
clone size: few
V gene: TRBV5-1
CDR3 DNA: TGCGCCAGCAGCTTAGGGCAGGGTAATAATTCACCCCTCCACTTT
CDR3 protein: CASSLGQGNNSPLHF

D gene: .
J gene: TRBJ2-1
clone size: once
V gene: TRBV5-1
CDR3 DNA: TGCGCCAGTGCACAGGAAGGTAGCTCCTACAATGAGCAGTTCTTC
CDR3 protein: CASAQEGSSYNEQFF

D gene: .
J gene: TRBJ2-5
clone size: .
V gene: TRBV5-1
CDR3 DNA: TGCGCCAGCAGCATGACTAGTCTAGAGACCCAGTACTTC
CDR3 protein: CASSMTSLETQYF

D gene: .
J gene: TRBJ1-3
clone size: .
V gene: TRBV3-1/TRBV3-2
CDR3 DNA: TGTGCCAGCAGCCAGGGGGGGTTTTTTGGAAACACCATATATTTT
CDR3 protein: CASSQGGFFGNTIYF

D gene: .
J gene: TRBJ1-2
clone size: .
V gene: TRBV30
CDR3 DNA: TGTGCCTGGAGTGGGCAGGGGATAACTTTGGTGGATGGCTACACCTTC
CDR3 protein: CAWSGQGITLVDGYTF

D gene: .
J gene: TRBJ2-3
clone size: .
V gene: TRBV6-6
CDR3 DNA: TGTGCCAGCAGTTACTCGCGCCCTAGCACAGATACGCAGTATTTT
CDR3 protein: CASSYSRPSTDTQYF

D gene: .
J gene: TRBJ1-2
clone size: .
V gene: TRBV14
CDR3 DNA: TGTGCCAGCAGCGAAAATACAGGGATTCCCTATGGCTACACCTTC
CDR3 protein: CASSENTGIPYGYTF

D gene: TRBD2
J gene: TRBJ2-2
clone size: .
V gene: TRBV27
CDR3 DNA: TGTGCCAGCAGGGCTAGCGGGAGGTTTAGTCCCGGGGAGCTGTTTTTT
CDR3 protein: CASRASGRFSPGELFF

D gene: TRBD2
J gene: TRBJ2-3
clone size: .
V gene: TRBV3-1/TRBV3-2
CDR3 DNA: TGTGCCAGCAGCCACCGACTAGCGGTAGATACGCAGTATTTT
CDR3 protein: CASSHRLAVDTQYF

D gene: .
J gene: TRBJ2-2
clone size: once
V gene: TRBV3-1/TRBV3-2
CDR3 DNA: TGTGCCAGCAGCCAAGATAACCCGACAGTCACCGGGGAGCTGTTTTTT
CDR3 protein: CASSQDNPTVTGELFF

D gene: .
J gene: TRBJ2-2
clone size: .
V gene: TRBV27
CDR3 DNA: TGTGCCAGTAGGGGGGGAGAGGCGATTCCCGGGGAGCTGTTTTTT
CDR3 protein: CASRGGEAIPGELFF

D gene: .
J gene: TRBJ2-5
clone size: .
V gene: TRBV10-2
CDR3 DNA: TGCGCCAGCAGTGAGTCAAGCCGCGGACAGTGGGGCCAAGAGACCCAGTACTTC
CDR3 protein: CASSESSRGQWGQETQYF

D gene: .
J gene: TRBJ1-5
clone size: .
V gene: TRBV6-2/TRBV6-3
CDR3 DNA: TGTGCCAGCAGTTACTCGGGACTCGGGGACTATAGCAATCAGCCCCAGCATTTT
CDR3 protein: CASSYSGLGDYSNQPQHF

D gene: TRBD1
J gene: TRBJ1-5
clone size: .
V gene: TRBV10-3
CDR3 DNA: TGTGCCATCAGTGAGACGCTGACAGGGCTGGGCAATCAGCCCCAGCATTTT
CDR3 protein: CAISETLTGLGNQPQHF

D gene: TRBD1
J gene: TRBJ1-4
clone size: .
V gene: TRBV5-1
CDR3 DNA: TGCGCCAGCAGCTTGGGACAGGGAAGCGAAAAACTGTTTTTT
CDR3 protein: CASSLGQGSEKLFF

D gene: .
J gene: TRBJ2-2
clone size: .
V gene: TRBV6-5
CDR3 DNA: TGTGCCAGCACCCAATGGGGGGCCGGGGAGCTGTTTTTT
CDR3 protein: CASTQWGAGELFF

D gene: TRBD1
J gene: TRBJ1-1
clone size: .
V gene: TRBV6-5
CDR3 DNA: TGTGCCAGCAGAATCGACAGGGCCACTGAAGCTTTCTTT
CDR3 protein: CASRIDRATEAFF

D gene: .
J gene: TRBJ1-4
clone size: .
V gene: TRBV6-1
CDR3 DNA: TGTGCCAGCAGTTCGGGAAAAAGGGAGGAAAAACTGTTTTTT
CDR3 protein: CASSSGKREEKLFF

D gene: .
J gene: TRBJ2-2
clone size: .
V gene: TRBV11-2
CDR3 DNA: TGTGCCAGCAGCTTAGAGACAATCGGCACCGGGGAGCTGTTTTTT
CDR3 protein: CASSLETIGTGELFF

D gene: .
J gene: TRBJ1-3
clone size: .
V gene: TRBV28
CDR3 DNA: TGTGCCAGCCGCGCCTCTGGAAACACCATATATTTT
CDR3 protein: CASRASGNTIYF

D gene: TRBD1
J gene: TRBJ1-3
clone size: .
V gene: TRBV11-2
CDR3 DNA: TGTGCCAGCAGCTCCCTAGGACAGGGGTTGAATTTT
CDR3 protein: CASSSLGQGLNF

D gene: TRBD2
J gene: TRBJ2-3
clone size: .
V gene: TRBV27
CDR3 DNA: TGTGCCAGCAGTACGCGGACTAGCGGGACCCGCACAGATACGCAGTATTTT
CDR3 protein: CASSTRTSGTRTDTQYF

D gene: TRBD1
J gene: TRBJ1-1
clone size: .
V gene: TRBV28
CDR3 DNA: TGTGCCAGCAGGCCCGGGACAGGTTATCCCACTGAAGCTTTCTTT
CDR3 protein: CASRPGTGYPTEAFF

D gene: .
J gene: TRBJ2-1
clone size: .
V gene: TRBV5-8
CDR3 DNA: TGTGCCAGCAGAAGGCGGGGTAGCTCCTACAATGAGCAGTTCTTC
CDR3 protein: CASRRRGSSYNEQFF

D gene: .
J gene: TRBJ1-2
clone size: few
V gene: TRBV6-4
CDR3 DNA: TGTGCCAGTATTATAGCTAACTATGGCTACACCTTC
CDR3 protein: CASIIANYGYTF

D gene: TRBD1
J gene: TRBJ1-5
clone size: .
V gene: TRBV19
CDR3 DNA: TGTGCCAGTACCGCGACAGGGGGCTCCAATCAGCCCCAGCATTTT
CDR3 protein: CASTATGGSNQPQHF

D gene: .
J gene: TRBJ1-1
clone size: .
V gene: TRBV21-1
CDR3 DNA: TGTGCCAGGCGGGCCGGTCAGAATAACACTGAAGCTTTCTTT
CDR3 protein: CARRAGQNNTEAFF

D gene: .
J gene: TRBJ2-3
clone size: once
V gene: TRBV2
CDR3 DNA: TGTGCCAGCAGTCGACTAGTCCTTAGCACAGATACGCAGTATTTT
CDR3 protein: CASSRLVLSTDTQYF

D gene: TRBD2
J gene: TRBJ2-5
clone size: .
V gene: TRBV5-6
CDR3 DNA: TGTGCCAGCAGCCAGACTAGCGGGAGTGAGACCCAGTACTTC
CDR3 protein: CASSQTSGSETQYF

D gene: .
J gene: TRBJ1-1
clone size: .
V gene: TRBV12-3/TRBV12-4
CDR3 DNA: TGTGCCAGCAGTTTTGGAGGGGCTGAAGCTTTCTTT
CDR3 protein: CASSFGGAEAFF

D gene: .
J gene: TRBJ1-5
clone size: few
V gene: TRBV9
CDR3 DNA: TGTGCCAGCAGCGTAGACCCAGGGAATCAGCCCCAGCATTTT
CDR3 protein: CASSVDPGNQPQHF

D gene: .
J gene: TRBJ1-2
clone size: .
V gene: TRBV30
CDR3 DNA: TGTGCCTGGAATGGCGGAGAAACTAACTATGGCTACACCTTC
CDR3 protein: CAWNGGETNYGYTF

D gene: .
J gene: TRBJ1-2
clone size: .
V gene: TRBV4-2
CDR3 DNA: TGTGCCAGCAGCCAGTTCCCATTAGAGAATGGCTACACCTTC
CDR3 protein: CASSQFPLENGYTF

D gene: .
J gene: TRBJ2-2
clone size: .
V gene: TRBV7-9
CDR3 DNA: TGTGCCAGCAGCTCCCCCGTGGACACGTACACCGGGGAGCTGTTTTTT
CDR3 protein: CASSSPVDTYTGELFF

D gene: .
J gene: TRBJ1-5
clone size: .
V gene: TRBV12-3/TRBV12-4
CDR3 DNA: TGTGCCAGCAGTTTCCGGTTAAATCAGCCCCAGCATTTT
CDR3 protein: CASSFRLNQPQHF

D gene: TRBD2
J gene: TRBJ2-1
clone size: .
V gene: TRBV9
CDR3 DNA: TGTGCCAGCAGCGCCCCCTCCGGGACTAGCGGGAGGGCCGGTGATAATGAGCAGTTCTTC
CDR3 protein: CASSAPSGTSGRAGDNEQFF

D gene: TRBD2
J gene: TRBJ2-1
clone size: once
V gene: TRBV6-6
CDR3 DNA: TGTGCCAGCAGCCTGGGACTAGCGGGAGGTTGGGATGAGCAGTTCTTC
CDR3 protein: CASSLGLAGGWDEQFF

D gene: .
J gene: TRBJ1-2
clone size: .
V gene: TRBV28
CDR3 DNA: TGTGCCAGCAGCCTGGACAGACTATGGGGCTACACCTTC
CDR3 protein: CASSLDRLWGYTF